The 7 T cell receptor beta chains listed next were all sequenced from one sample in a study of neurological immune-mediated disorders. In TCRdb, the 5' RACE reads were re-called with MiXCR into one record per CDR3 protein. The sample holds under 50,000 distinct CDR3 sequences; around 10% are singletons and the top ten take less than 5%. The source material was CD4+ T cells from blood. The receptor source for this set is a woman in her 30s with HTLV-1-associated myelopathy (HAM/TSP).

The rearrangement joins TRBV12-3 or TRBV12-4 to TRBJ1-1, with D perhaps matching TRBD1 (5 bases). V was trimmed by 6 bases and J by 6 bases, leaving 14 bases between them. The CDR3 has 13 residues. CDR3 in amino acids: CASSSTTGSEAFF. CDR3 bases: TGTGCCAGCAGCTCGACTACAGGATCTGAAGCTTTCTTT.

This clonotype appeared many times. The rearrangement links TRBV7-2 to TRBJ2-3, with D maybe TRBD2 (7 bases). The germline V gene has CDR1 SGHTA and CDR2 FQGNSA. The CDR3 loop spans 15 amino acids. Trimming pared 4 bases from V and 5 bases from J, leaving 16 bases between. The CDR3: CASSSGGQRVDTQYF. CDR3 sequence (DNA): TGTGCCAGCAGCTCCGGGGGGCAACGCGTAGATACGCAGTATTTT. Combining the CDR3 with reference TRBV7-2 and TRBJ2-3 gives the whole variable domain GAGVSQSPSNKVTEKGKDVELRCDPISGHTALYWYRQSLGQGLEFLIYFQGNSAPDKSGLPSDRFSAERTGGSVSTLTIQRTQQEDSAVYLCASSSGGQRVDTQYFGPGTRLTVL.

This clonotype was observed at least ten times. The V call is TRBV4-1, the J call TRBJ2-3; 11 bases are shared with TRBD2. V shed 0 bases and J 6 bases; nucleotides not matched to a gene: 8. The CDR3 consists of 17 residues. Germline V gene lookup returns CDR1 MGHRA and CDR2 YSYEKL. The CDR3 protein is CASSQEAFSGGVDTQYF. The CDR3 DNA reads as TGCGCCAGCAGCCAAGAGGCCTTTAGCGGGGGGGTGGATACGCAGTATTTT.

In this sample, this clonotype turned up many times. The J gene is TRBJ2-1, the V gene TRBV12-3 or TRBV12-4; D is unclear. V was clipped by 6 bases and J by 1 base, with 7 bases between them. The CDR3 is 13 residues long. DNA of the CDR3: TGTGCCAGCAGCTCCCAGTCCTACAATGAGCAGTTCTTC. Protein: CASSSQSYNEQFF.

This clonotype was observed many times. J is TRBJ2-3 and V is TRBV7-2; a possible D gene is TRBD2 (6 bases). Germline V CDR1 and CDR2: SGHTA, FQGNSA. V lost 4 bases and J 2 bases, leaving 13 bases between the germline ends. The CDR3 is 15 amino acids. CDR3 nucleotide sequence: TGTGCCAGCAGCTCTAGCGCCCGGTCCACAGATACGCAGTATTTT. This encodes CASSSSARSTDTQYF.

This clonotype came up many times. The chain employs TRBV6-5 and TRBJ2-3, with 9 bases identical to TRBD2. Germline lookup yields CDR1 MNHEY and CDR2 SVGAGI. Trimming took 5 bases from V and 3 from J; bases not matched to a gene: 9. The CDR3 covers 16 residues. The CDR3 protein is CASSQNSGGTTDTQYF. Here the CDR3 DNA reads TGTGCCAGCAGTCAAAATAGCGGGGGTACTACAGATACGCAGTATTTT.

This clonotype was found many times. The rearrangement uses TRBV20-1 and TRBJ1-5; weak D call: TRBD1 (6 bases). The CDR3 has 15 amino acids. Trimming shortened V by 0 bases and J by 1 base, and 10 bases separated the two germline ends. Germline CDR1 is DFQATT and CDR2 is SNEGSKA (reference sequence). CDR3 in amino acids: CSARDAGTSNQPQHF. DNA for the CDR3: TGCAGTGCTAGAGATGCCGGGACAAGCAATCAGCCCCAGCATTTT.